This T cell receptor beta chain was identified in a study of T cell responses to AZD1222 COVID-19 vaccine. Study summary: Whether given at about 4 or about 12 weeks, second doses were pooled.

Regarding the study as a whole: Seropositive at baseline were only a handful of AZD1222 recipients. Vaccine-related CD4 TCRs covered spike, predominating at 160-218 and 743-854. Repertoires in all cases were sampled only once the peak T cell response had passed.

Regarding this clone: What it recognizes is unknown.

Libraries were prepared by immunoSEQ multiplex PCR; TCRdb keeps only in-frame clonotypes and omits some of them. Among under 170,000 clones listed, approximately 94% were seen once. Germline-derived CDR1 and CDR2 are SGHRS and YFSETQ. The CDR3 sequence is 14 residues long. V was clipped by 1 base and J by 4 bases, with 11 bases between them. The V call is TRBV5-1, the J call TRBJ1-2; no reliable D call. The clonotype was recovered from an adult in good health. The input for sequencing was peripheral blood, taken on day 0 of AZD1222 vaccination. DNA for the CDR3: TGCGCCAGCAGCTTGTCTCCGGGCACCTATGGCTACACCTTC. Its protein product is CASSLSPGTYGYTF. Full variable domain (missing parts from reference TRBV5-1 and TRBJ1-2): KAGVTQTPRYLIKTRGQQVTLSCSPISGHRSVSWYQQTPGQGLQFLFEYFSETQRNKGNFPGRFSGRQFSNSRSEMNVSTLELGDSALYLCASSLSPGTYGYTFGSGTRLTVV.